This record looks at one T cell receptor beta chain sequence and its context. The antigen remains unidentified. This entry comes from a study of cytomegalovirus exposure and HLA in healthy donors. The germline CDR1 and CDR2 sequences are MDHEN and SYDVKM. Trimming took 10 bases from V and 1 from J; bases not matched to a gene: 13. The CDR3 extends over 16 amino acids. Notes on the study in general: TCR clusters originating in the first cohort tended to co-occur in the roughly 120 validation repertoires, according to a later analysis.

Clones were read by immunoSEQ multiplex PCR, and TCRdb kept only the in-frame ones, dropping some. The table records approximately 44,000 clones, 80% to 90% of them present only once. The chain joins TRBV28 to TRBJ2-1; 7 bases line up with TRBD2. The sequencing input was PBMCs. The receptor was isolated from a woman between 25 and 40 years old in good health and CMV-seronegative. CDR3 amino acids: CATRGGALPSYNEQFF. For the CDR3, the DNA is TGTGCCACACGGGGAGGGGCCCTCCCTTCCTACAATGAGCAGTTCTTC.